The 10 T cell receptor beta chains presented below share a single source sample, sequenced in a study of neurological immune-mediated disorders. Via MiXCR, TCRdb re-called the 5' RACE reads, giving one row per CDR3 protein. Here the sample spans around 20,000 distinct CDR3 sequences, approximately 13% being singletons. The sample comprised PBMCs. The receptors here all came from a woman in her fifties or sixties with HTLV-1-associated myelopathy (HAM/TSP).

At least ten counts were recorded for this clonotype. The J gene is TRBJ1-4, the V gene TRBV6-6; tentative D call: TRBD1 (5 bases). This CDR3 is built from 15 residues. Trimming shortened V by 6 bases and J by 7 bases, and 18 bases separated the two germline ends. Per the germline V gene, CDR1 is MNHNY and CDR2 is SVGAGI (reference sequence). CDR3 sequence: CASSLGGAEGEKLFF. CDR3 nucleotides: TGTGCCAGCAGCCTTGGAGGGGCGGAGGGTGAAAAACTGTTTTTT.

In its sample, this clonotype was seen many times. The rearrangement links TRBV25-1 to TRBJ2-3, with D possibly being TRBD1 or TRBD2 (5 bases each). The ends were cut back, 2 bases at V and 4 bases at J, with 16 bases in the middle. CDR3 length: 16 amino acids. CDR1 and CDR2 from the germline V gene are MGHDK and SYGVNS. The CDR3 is CASSEDVGRGPDTQYF. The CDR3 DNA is TGTGCCAGCAGTGAAGACGTGGGGCGAGGGCCAGATACGCAGTATTTT. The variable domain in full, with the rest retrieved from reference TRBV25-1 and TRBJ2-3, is EADIYQTPRYLVIGTGKKITLECSQTMGHDKMYWYQQDPGMELHLIHYSYGVNSTEKGDLSSESTVSRIRTEHFPLTLESARPSHTSQYLCASSEDVGRGPDTQYFGPGTRLTVL.

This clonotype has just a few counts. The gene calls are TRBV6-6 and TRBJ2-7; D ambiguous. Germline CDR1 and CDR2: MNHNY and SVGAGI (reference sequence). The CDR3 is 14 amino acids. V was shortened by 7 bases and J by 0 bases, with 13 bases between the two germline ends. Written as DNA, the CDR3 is TGTGCCAGCACCCCGTCAGGCAGCTCCTACGAGCAGTACTTC. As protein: CASTPSGSSYEQYF.

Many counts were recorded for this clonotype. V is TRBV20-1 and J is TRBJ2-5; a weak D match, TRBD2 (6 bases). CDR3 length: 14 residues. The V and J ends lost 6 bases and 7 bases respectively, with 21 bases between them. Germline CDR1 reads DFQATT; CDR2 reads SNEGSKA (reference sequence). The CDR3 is CSATTSSGPGTQYF. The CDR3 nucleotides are TGCAGTGCCACCACTAGTAGCGGTCCCGGGACCCAGTACTTC.

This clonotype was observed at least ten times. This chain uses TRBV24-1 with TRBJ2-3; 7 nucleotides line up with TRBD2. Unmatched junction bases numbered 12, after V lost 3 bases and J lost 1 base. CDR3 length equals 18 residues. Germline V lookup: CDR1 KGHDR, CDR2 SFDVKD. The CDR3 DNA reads TGTGCCACCAGTGATAGCACGGGAAGGGGAGGGGGCACAGATACGCAGTATTTT. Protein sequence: CATSDSTGRGGGTDTQYF.

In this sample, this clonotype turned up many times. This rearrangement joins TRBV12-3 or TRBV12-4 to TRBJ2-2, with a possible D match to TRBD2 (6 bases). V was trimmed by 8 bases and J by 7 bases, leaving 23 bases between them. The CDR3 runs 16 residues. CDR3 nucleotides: TGTGCCAGCGGTTGGTGGGGACTTTCTCTGGACGGGGAGCTGTTTTTT. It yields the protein CASGWWGLSLDGELFF.

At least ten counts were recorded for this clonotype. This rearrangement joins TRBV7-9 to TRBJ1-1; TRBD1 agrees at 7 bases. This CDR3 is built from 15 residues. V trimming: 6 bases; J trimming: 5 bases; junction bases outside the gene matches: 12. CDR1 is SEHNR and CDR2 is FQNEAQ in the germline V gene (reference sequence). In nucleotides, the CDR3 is TGTGCCAGCAGTGGACCTGGACAGGCCCGAACTGAAGCTTTCTTT. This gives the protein CASSGPGQARTEAFF.

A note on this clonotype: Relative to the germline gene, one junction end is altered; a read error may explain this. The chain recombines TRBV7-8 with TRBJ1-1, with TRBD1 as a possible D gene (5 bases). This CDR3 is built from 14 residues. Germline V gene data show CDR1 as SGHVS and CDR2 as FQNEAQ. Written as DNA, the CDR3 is TGTTCCAGCAGCGAGAAGGGACCTAACACTGAAGCTTTCTTT. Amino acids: CSSSEKGPNTEAFF.

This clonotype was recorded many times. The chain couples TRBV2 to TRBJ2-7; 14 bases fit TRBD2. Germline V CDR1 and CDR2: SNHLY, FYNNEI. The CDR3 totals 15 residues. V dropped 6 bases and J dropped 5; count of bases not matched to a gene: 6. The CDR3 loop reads CASRGGLAGEDEQYF. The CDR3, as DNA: TGTGCCAGCAGGGGGGGACTAGCGGGAGAGGACGAGCAGTACTTC.

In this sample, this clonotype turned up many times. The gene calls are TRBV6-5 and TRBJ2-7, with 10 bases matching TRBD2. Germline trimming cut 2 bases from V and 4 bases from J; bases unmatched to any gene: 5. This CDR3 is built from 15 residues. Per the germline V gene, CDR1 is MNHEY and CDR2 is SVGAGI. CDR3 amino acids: CASSYGLAGVYEQYF. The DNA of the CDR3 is TGTGCCAGCAGTTACGGGCTAGCGGGGGTTTACGAGCAGTACTTC.